Described below is a single T cell receptor (beta chain) sequence and its context. Its cognate antigen is unknown. The entry originates in a study of shared clonotypes between healthy human individuals. Whole-study context: CD4 naive and CD4 memory each took three plates per donor, while CD8 naive took two and CD8 memory one.

There were only Caucasian adults among the donors, and all lived in Nashville, Tennessee. Germline assignment: CDR1 SGDLS and CDR2 YYNGEE. The CDR3 extends over 13 amino acids. The V end lost 4 bases, the J end lost 12 bases, and 19 bases lay between the germline ends. Whole-study results and caveats: Only a few donors were included, so the genetic and exposure-history diversity represented was limited. Researchers found naive subsets generally carried larger estimated richness than memory subsets.

Clones were read by immunoSEQ multiplex PCR, and TCRdb kept only the in-frame ones, dropping some. Altogether some 2 million clones are present, 95% being singletons, with the ten largest covering about 0.13%. The TCR originated in a man younger than 35 in good health. Sequenced sample: naive CD4+ T cells sorted from blood. Subset in this sample: CD45RA+ positively selected. The V and J genes are TRBV9 and TRBJ1-1; D is ambiguous. The CDR3 DNA follows: TGTGCCAGCAGCCCTCAGAAAGGCATGGATTCTTTCTTT. Its translation is CASSPQKGMDSFF.